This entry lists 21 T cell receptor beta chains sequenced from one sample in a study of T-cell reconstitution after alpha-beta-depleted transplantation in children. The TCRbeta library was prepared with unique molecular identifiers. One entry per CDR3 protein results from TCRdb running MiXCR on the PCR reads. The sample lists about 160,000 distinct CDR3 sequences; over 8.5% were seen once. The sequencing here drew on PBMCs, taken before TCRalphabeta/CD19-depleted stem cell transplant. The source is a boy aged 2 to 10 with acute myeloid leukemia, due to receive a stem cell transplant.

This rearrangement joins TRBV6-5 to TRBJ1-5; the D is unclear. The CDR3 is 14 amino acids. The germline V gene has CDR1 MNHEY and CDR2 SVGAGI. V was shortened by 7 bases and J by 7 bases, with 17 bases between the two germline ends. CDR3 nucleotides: TGTGCCAGCAAGGGCGATCTGTGGGAGCAGCCCCAGCATTTT. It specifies CASKGDLWEQPQHF.

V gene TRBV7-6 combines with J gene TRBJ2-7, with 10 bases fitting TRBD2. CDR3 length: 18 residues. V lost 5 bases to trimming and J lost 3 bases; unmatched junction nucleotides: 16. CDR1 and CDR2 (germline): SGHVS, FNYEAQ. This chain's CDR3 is CASSKGPSGSQLNYEQYF. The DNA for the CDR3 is TGTGCCAGCAGCAAAGGGCCTAGCGGGAGCCAGCTAAACTACGAGCAGTACTTC.

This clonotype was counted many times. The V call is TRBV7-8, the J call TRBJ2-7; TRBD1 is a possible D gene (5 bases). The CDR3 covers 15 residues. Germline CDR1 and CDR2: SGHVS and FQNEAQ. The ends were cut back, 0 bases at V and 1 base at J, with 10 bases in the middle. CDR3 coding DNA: TGTGCCAGCAGCTTAGCGCTCCCAGGGTCCTACGAGCAGTACGTC. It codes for CASSLALPGSYEQYV.

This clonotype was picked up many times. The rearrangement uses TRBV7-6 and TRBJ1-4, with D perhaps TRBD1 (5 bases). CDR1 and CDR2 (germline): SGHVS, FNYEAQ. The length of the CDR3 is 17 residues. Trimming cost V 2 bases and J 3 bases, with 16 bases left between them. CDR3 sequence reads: CASSLFTGRPANEKLFF. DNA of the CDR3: TGTGCCAGCAGCTTATTCACGGGGCGTCCGGCTAATGAAAAACTGTTTTTT.

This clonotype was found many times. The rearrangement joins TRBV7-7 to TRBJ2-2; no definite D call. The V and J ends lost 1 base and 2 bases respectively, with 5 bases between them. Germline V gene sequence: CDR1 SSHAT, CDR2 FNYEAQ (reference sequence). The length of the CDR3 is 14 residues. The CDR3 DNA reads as TGTGCCAGCAGCTTAGGACATAACACCGGGGAGCTGTTTTTT. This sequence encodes CASSLGHNTGELFF.

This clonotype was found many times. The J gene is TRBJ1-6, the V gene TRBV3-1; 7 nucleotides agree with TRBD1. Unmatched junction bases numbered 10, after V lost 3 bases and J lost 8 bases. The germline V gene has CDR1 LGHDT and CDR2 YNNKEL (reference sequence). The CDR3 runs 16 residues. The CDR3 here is CASSHPQTGTDSPLHF. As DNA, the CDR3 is TGTGCCAGCAGCCACCCCCAGACCGGGACAGATTCACCCCTCCACTTT.

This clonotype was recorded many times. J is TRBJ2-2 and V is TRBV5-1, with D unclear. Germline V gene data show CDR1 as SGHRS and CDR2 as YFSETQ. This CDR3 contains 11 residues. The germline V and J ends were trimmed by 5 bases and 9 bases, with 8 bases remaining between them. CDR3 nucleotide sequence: TGCGCCAGCAGGGGTTCGAGGGAGCTGTTTTTT. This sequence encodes CASRGSRELFF.

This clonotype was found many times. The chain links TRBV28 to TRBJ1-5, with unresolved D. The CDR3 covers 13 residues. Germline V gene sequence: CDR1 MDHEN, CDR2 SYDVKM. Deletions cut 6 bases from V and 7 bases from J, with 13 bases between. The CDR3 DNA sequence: TGTGCCAGCAGCCGTGATCTGGGGCAGCCCCAGCATTTT. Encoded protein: CASSRDLGQPQHF.

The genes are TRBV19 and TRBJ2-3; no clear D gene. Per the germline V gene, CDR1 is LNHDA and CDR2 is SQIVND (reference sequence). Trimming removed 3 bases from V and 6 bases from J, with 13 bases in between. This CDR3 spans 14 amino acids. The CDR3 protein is CASSMDPRSDTQYF. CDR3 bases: TGTGCCAGTAGTATGGATCCTCGTTCGGATACGCAGTATTTT.

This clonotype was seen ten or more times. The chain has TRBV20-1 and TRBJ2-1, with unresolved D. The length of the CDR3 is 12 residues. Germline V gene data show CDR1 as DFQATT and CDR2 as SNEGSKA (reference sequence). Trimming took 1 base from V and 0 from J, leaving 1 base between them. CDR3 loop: CSARVSYNEQFF. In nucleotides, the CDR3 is TGCAGTGCTAGAGTCTCCTACAATGAGCAGTTCTTC.

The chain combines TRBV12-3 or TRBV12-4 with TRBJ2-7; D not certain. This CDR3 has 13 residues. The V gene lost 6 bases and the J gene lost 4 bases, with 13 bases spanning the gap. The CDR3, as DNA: TGTGCCAGCAGCCCAAATTTTGGGTACGAGCAGTACGTC. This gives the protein CASSPNFGYEQYV.

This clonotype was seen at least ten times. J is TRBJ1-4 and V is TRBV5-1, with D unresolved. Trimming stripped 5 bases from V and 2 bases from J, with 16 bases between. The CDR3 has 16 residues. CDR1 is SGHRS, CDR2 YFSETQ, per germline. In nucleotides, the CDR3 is TGCGCCAGCAGTCCCTCAACACAAGGGACTAATGAAAAACTGTTTTTT. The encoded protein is CASSPSTQGTNEKLFF. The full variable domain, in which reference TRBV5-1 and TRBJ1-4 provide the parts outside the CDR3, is KAGVTQTPRYLIKTRGQQVTLSCSPISGHRSVSWYQQTPGQGLQFLFEYFSETQRNKGNFPGRFSGRQFSNSRSEMNVSTLELGDSALYLCASSPSTQGTNEKLFFGSGTQLSVL.

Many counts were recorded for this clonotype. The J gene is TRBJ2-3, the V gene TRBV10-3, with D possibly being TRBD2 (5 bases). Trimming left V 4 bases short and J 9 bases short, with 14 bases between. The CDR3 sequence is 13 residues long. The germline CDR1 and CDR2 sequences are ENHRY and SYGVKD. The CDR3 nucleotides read TGTGCCATCAGTGGAACGGAGAGGGAGACGCAGTATTTT. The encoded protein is CAISGTERETQYF.

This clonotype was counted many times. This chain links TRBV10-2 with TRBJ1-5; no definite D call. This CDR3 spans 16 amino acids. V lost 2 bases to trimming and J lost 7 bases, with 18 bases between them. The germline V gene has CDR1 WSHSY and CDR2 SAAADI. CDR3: CASSEIFTPSGQPQHF. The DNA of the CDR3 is TGCGCCAGCAGTGAGATTTTTACCCCTTCGGGACAGCCCCAGCATTTT.

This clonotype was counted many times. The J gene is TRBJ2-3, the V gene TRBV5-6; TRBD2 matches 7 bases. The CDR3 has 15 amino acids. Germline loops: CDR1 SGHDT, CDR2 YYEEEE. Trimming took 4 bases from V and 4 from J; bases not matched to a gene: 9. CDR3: CASSPLSGVSDTQYF. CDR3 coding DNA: TGTGCCAGCAGCCCCTTGAGCGGGGTATCAGATACGCAGTATTTT.

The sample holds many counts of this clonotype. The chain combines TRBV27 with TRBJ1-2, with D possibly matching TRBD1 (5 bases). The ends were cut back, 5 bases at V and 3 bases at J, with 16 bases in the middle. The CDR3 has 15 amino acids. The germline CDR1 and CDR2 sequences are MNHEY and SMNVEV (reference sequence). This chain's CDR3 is CASSLTGKRDYGYTF. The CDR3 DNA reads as TGTGCCAGCAGTCTCACAGGTAAACGGGACTATGGCTACACCTTC.

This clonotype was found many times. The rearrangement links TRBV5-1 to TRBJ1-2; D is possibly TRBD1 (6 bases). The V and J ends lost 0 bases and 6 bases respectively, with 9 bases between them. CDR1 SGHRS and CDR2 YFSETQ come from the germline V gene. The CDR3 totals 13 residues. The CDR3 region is CASSLDYRDGYTF. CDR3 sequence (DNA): TGCGCCAGCAGCTTGGATTACAGGGATGGCTACACCTTC.

The CDR3 bases are TGTGCCAGCAGCCGTCAGGCGGGAGCGGCAAATGAGCAGTTCTTC. Residues: CASSRQAGAANEQFF. V gene TRBV7-9 combines with J gene TRBJ2-1; 7 bases line up with TRBD2. The germline V gene has CDR1 SEHNR and CDR2 FQNEAQ (reference sequence). The CDR3 runs to 15 residues. The J segment lost 7 bases and the V segment lost 5 bases, leaving 11 bases of the junction unmatched.

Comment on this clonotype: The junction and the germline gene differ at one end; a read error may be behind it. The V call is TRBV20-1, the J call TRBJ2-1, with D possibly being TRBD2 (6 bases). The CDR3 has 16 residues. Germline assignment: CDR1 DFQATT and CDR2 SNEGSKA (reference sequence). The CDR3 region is CCARDSKRSSYNEQFF. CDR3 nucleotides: TGCTGTGCTAGGGACTCGAAACGAAGCTCCTACAATGAGCAGTTCTTC.

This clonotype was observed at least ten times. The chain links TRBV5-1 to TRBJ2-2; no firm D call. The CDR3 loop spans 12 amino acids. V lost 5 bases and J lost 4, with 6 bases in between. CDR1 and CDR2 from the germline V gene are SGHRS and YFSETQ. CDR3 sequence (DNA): TGCGCCAGCAGGGCCTTCACCGGGGAGCTGTTTTTT. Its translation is CASRAFTGELFF.

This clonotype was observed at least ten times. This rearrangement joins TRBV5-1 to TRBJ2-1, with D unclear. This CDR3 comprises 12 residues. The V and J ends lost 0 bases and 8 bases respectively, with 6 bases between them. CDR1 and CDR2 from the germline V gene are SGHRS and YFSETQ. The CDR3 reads CASSLGLDEQFF. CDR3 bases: TGCGCCAGCAGCTTGGGGCTTGATGAGCAGTTCTTC.